These 2 T cell receptor beta chains were sequenced from one sample in a study of control samples from healthy donors and cancer patients (TCRdb year 2020). The library was produced with the immunoSEQ multiplex PCR assay. This immuneACCESS table, as held by TCRdb, lists in-frame sequences with V and J called but not all clones. Of the missing ones, under half trace to an unresolved V gene in checked studies; the others have no known cause. Across this sample there are some 130,000 clones, with more than 80% seen only once. The ten largest account for roughly 2.7% of the sample. Material: blood. These receptors came from a middle-aged man in good health.

The chain is built from TRBV10-2 and TRBJ2-7; tentatively, D is TRBD1 (5 bases). Germline V gene data show CDR1 as WSHSY and CDR2 as SAAADI. CDR3 size: 13 residues. V lost 4 bases and J lost 5, with 12 bases in between. CDR3 DNA sequence: TGCGCCAGCAGTGCTTTGGGGCAGGACGAGCAGTACTTC. This encodes CASSALGQDEQYF.

The chain carries TRBV27 and TRBJ1-5; the D is unclear. Germline CDR1 reads MNHEY; CDR2 reads SMNVEV (reference sequence). Trimming took off 3 bases at V and 4 bases at J, with 10 bases between the two ends. This CDR3 has 14 amino acids. Written as DNA, the CDR3 is TGTGCCAGCAGTTTTCAAGGAAGAAATCAGCCCCAGCATTTT. It is translated as CASSFQGRNQPQHF.